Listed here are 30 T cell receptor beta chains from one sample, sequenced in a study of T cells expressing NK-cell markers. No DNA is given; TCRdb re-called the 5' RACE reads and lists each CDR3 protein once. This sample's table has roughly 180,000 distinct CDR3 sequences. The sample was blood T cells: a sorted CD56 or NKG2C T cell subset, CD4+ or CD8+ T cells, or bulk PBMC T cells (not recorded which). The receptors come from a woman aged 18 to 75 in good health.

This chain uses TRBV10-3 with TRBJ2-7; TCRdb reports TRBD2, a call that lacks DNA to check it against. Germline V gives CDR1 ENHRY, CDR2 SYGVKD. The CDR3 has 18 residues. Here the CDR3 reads CAISESIGLAGGRDEQYF.

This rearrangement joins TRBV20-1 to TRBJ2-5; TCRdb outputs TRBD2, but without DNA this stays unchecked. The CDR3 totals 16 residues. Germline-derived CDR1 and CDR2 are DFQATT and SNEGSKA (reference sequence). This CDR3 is CSARLRTSGYQETQYF.

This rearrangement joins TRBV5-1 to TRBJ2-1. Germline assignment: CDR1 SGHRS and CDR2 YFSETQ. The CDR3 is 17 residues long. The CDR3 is CASSLEFRNPRISEQFF.

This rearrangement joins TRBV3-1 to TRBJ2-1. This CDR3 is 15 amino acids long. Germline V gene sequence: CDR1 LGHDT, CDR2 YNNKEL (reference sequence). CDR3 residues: CASSPHGATYNEQFF.

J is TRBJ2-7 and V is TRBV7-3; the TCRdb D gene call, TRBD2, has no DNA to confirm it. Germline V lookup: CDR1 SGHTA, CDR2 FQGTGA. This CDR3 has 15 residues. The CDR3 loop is CASSPLAGGRAEQYF.

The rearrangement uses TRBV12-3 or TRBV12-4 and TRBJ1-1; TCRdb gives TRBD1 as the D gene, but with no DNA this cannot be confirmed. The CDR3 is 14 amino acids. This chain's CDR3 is CASSLVRGGTEAFF.

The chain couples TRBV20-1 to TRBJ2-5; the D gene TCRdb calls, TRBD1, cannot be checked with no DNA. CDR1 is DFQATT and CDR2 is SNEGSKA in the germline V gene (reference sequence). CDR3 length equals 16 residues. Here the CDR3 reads CSARGNNRDRRETQYF.

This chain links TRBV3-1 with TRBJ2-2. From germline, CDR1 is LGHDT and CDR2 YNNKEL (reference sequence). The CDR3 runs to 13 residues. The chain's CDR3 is CASSPRRTGELFF.

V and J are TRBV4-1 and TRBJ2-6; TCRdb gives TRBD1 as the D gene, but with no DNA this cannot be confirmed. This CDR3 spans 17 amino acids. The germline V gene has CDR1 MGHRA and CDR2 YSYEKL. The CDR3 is CASSQGFVRSGANVLTF.

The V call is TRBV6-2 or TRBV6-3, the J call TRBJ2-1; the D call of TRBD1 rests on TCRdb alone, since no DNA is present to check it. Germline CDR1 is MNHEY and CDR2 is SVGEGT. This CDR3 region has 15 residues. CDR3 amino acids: CASSPGGGQRIEQFF.

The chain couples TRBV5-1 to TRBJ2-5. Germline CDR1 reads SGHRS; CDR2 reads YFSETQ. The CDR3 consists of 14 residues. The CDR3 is CASSSGFPAETQYF.

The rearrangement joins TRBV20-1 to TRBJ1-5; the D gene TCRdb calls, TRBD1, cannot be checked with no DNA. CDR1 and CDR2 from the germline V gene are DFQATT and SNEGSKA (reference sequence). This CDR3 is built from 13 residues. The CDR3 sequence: CSVNRASNQPQHF.

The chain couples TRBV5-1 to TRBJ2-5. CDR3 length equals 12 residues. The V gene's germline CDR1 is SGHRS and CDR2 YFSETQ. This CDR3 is CASSLGQETQYF.

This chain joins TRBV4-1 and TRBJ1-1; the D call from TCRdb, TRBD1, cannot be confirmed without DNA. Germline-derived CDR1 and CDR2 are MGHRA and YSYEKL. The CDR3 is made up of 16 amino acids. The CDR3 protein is CASSQVTGTANTEAFF.

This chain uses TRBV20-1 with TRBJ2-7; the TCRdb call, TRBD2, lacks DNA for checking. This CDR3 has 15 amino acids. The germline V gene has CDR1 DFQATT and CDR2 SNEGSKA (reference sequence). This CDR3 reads CSARDIASGDYEQYF.

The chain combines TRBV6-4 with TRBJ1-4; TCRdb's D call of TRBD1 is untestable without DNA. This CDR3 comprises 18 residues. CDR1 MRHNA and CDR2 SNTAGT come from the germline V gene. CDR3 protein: CASSASLRTGQEREKLFF.

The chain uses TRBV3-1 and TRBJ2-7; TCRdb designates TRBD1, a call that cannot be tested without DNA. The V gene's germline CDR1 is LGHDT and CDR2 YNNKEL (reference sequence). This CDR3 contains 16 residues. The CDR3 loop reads CASSQARGHKTYEQYF.

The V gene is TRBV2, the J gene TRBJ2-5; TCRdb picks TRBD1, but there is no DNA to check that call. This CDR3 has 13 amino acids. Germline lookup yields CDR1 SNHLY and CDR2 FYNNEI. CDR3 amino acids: CASRQGTGETQYF.

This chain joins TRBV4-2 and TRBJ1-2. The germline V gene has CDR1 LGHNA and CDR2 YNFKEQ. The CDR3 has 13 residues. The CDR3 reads CASSQDQAYGYTF.

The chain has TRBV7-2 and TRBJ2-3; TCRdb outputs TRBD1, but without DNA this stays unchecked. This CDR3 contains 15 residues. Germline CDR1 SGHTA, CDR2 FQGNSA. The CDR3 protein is CASSTTGTNTDTQYF.

The CDR3 loop reads CASSQDVKGSTEAFF. The rearrangement links TRBV4-2 to TRBJ1-1; checking the TCRdb D call of TRBD1 is not possible without DNA. The CDR3 runs to 15 residues. Germline V gives CDR1 LGHNA, CDR2 YNFKEQ.

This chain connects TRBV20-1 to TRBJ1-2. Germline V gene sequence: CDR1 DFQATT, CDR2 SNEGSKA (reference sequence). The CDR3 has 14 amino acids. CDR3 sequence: CSASVLDTNYGYTF.

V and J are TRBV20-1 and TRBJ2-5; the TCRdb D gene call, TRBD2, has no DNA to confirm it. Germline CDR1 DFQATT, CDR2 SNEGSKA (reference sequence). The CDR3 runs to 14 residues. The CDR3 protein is CSATGTSGGETQYF.

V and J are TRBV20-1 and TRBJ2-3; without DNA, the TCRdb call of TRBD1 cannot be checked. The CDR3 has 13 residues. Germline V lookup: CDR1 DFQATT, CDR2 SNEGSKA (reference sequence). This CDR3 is CSAGGGAGDTQYF.

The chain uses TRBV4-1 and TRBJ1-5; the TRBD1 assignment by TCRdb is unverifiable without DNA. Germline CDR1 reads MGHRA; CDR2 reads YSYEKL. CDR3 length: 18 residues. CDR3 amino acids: CASSPRARQGDSNQPQHF.

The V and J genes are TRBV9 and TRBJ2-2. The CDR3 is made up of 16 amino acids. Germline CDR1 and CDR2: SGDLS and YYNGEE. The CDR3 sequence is CASSPQWSQNTGELFF.

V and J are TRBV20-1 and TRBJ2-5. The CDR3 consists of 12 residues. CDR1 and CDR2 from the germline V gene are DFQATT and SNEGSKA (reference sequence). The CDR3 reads CSARVMQETQYF.

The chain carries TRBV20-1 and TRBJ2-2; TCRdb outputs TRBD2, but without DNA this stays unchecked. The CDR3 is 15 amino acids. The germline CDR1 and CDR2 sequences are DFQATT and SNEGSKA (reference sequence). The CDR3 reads CSALDETTNTGELFF.

CDR3 amino acids: CASSLELAGGGTDTQYF. V is TRBV5-1 and J is TRBJ2-3; the TRBD2 assignment by TCRdb is unverifiable without DNA. The germline gives CDR1 SGHRS, CDR2 YFSETQ. The CDR3 is 17 amino acids.

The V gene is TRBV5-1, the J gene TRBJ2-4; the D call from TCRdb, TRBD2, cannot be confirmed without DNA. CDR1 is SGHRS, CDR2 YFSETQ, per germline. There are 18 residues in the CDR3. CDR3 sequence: CASSLAAMGGATGNIQYF.